This T cell receptor beta chain is drawn from a study of blood T cells in healthy people across ages. In the study overall: Roughly one uniquely barcoded beta molecule per two T cells was captured.

Each sample yielded at least 6.5 million isolated PBMCs. This CDR3 contains 15 residues. Germline V gives CDR1 MDHEN, CDR2 SYDVKM. The V end lost 4 bases, the J end lost 2 bases, and 13 bases lay between the germline ends. Study observations and caveats: Diversity estimated from one million T cells was considered an underestimate.

This clonotype was observed a handful of times. Its antigen is as yet unknown. The use of a sample-barcoded 5' primer and a J-beta primer mix characterized a second PCR of about 7 to 12 cycles. MiXCR, run by TCRdb on the 5' RACE reads, gives a single entry per CDR3 protein. The sample has 1.8 million or so distinct CDR3 sequences, approximately 40% seen once; the top ten hold roughly 23%. This TCR derives from a human donor in good health. The rearrangement joins TRBV28 to TRBJ2-3; D could derive from TRBD1 or TRBD2 (5 bases each). The sample was blood. The CDR3: CASSSPGAHTDTQYF. CDR3 in DNA: TGTGCCAGCAGTTCCCCCGGGGCCCACACAGATACGCAGTATTTT.